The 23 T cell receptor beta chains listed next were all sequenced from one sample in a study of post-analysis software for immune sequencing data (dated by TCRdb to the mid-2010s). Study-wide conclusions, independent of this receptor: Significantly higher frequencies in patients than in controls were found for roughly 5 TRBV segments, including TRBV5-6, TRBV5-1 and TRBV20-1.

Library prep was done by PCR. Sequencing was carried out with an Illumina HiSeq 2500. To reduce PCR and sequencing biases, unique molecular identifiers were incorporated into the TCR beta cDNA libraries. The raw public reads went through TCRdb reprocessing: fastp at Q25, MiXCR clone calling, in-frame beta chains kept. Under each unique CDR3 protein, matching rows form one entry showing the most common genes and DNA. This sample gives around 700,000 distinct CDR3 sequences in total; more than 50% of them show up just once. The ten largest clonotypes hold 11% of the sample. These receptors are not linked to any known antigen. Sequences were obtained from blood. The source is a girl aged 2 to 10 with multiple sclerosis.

CDR3 sequence (DNA): TGTGCCACCAGTGAAACGGGACAGGGCAAGGGGGCCAACGTCCTGACTTTC. Its protein product is CATSETGQGKGANVLTF. The rearrangement uses TRBV24-1 and TRBJ2-6; 9 bases fit TRBD1. The CDR3 has 17 residues. Unmatched junction bases numbered 7, after V lost 4 bases and J lost 4 bases. CDR1 is KGHDR, CDR2 SFDVKD, per germline.

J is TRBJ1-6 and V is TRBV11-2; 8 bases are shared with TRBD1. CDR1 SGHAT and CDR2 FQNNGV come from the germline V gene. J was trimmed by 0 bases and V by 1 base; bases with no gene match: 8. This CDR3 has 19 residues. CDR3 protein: CASSLARQGKSSYNSPLHF. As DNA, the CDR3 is TGTGCCAGCAGCTTAGCCAGACAGGGGAAGAGCTCCTATAATTCACCCCTCCACTTT. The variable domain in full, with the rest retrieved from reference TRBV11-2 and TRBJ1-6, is EAGVAQSPRYKIIEKRQSVAFWCNPISGHATLYWYQQILGQGPKLLIQFQNNGVVDDSQLPKDRFSAERLKGVDSTLKIQPAKLEDSAVYLCASSLARQGKSSYNSPLHFGNGTRLTVT.

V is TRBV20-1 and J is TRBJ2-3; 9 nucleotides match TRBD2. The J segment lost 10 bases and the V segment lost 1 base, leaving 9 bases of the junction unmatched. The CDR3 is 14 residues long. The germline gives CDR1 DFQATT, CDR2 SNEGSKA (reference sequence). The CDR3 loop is CSARGSGGAQPQYF. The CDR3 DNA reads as TGCAGTGCTAGAGGTAGCGGGGGCGCTCAACCGCAGTATTTT.

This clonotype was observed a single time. The CDR3 nucleotides are TGTGCCAGCAGCCTCCGGGACAGGATACAAGCTGCATATGGCTACACCTTC. It encodes CASSLRDRIQAAYGYTF. The rearrangement joins TRBV7-2 to TRBJ1-2; 8 bases line up with TRBD1. The junction had 16 bases not matched to a gene; V was cut back by 5 bases and J by 5 bases. Germline V gene lookup returns CDR1 SGHTA and CDR2 FQGNSA. This CDR3 spans 17 amino acids.

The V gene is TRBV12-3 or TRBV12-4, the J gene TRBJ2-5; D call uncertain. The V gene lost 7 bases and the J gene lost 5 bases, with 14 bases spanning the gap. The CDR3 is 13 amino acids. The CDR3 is CASTVGRVETQYF. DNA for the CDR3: TGTGCCAGCACCGTCGGACGGGTGGAGACCCAGTACTTC.

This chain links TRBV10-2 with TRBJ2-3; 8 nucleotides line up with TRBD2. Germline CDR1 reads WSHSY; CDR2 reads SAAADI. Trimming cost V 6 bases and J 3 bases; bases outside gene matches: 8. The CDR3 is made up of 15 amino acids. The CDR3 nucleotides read TGCGCCAGCAGCCCCACGGGGGGGCTGACAGATACGCAGTATTTT. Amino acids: CASSPTGGLTDTQYF.

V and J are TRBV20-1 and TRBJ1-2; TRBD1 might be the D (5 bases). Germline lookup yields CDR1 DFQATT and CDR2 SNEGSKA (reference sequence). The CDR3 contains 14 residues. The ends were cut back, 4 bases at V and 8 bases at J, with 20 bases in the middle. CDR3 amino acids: CSATSWGRGEGYTF. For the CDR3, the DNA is TGCAGTGCTACGTCCTGGGGCCGGGGAGAAGGCTACACCTTC.

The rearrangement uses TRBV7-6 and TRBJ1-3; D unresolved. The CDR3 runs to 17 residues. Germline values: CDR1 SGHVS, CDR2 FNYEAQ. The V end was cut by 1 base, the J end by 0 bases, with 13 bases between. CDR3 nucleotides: TGTGCCAGCAGCTTAGTTGGTCGGGGATCCTCTGGAAACACCATATATTTT. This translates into CASSLVGRGSSGNTIYF.

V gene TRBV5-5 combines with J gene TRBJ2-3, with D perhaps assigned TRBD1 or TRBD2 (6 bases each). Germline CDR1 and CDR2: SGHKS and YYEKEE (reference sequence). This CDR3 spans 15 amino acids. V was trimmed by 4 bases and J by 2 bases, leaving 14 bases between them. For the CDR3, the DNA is TGTGCCAGCAGCCTAGAGGGGGGCTACACAGATACGCAGTATTTT. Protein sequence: CASSLEGGYTDTQYF.

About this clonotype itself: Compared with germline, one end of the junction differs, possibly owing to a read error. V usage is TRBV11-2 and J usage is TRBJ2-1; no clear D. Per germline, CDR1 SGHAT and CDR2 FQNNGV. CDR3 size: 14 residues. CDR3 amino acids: CVSSTVLAYNEQFF. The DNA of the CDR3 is TGTGTCAGCAGCACCGTACTGGCCTACAATGAGCAGTTCTTC.

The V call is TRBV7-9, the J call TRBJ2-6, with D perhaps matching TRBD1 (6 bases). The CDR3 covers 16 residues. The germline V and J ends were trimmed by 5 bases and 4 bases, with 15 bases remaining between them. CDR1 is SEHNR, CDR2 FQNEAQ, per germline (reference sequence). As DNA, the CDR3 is TGTGCCAGCAGCCCGCTACAGGGACCCGGGGCCAACGTCCTGACTTTC. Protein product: CASSPLQGPGANVLTF.

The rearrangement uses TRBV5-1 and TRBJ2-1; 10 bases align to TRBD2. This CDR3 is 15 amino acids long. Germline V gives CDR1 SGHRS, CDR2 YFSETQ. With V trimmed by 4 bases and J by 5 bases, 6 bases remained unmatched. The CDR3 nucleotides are TGCGCCAGCAGCCCTACTAGCGGGGAGGACAATGAGCAGTTCTTC. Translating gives CASSPTSGEDNEQFF. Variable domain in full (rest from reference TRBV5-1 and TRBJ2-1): KAGVTQTPRYLIKTRGQQVTLSCSPISGHRSVSWYQQTPGQGLQFLFEYFSETQRNKGNFPGRFSGRQFSNSRSEMNVSTLELGDSALYLCASSPTSGEDNEQFFGPGTRLTVL.

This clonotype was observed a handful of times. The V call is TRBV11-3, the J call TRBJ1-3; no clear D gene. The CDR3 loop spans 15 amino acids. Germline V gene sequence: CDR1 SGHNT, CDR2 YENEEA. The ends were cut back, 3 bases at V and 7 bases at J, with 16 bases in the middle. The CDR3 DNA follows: TGTGCCAGCAGCTTGATTAAAGGCTTCGGGAACACCATATATTTT. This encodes CASSLIKGFGNTIYF.

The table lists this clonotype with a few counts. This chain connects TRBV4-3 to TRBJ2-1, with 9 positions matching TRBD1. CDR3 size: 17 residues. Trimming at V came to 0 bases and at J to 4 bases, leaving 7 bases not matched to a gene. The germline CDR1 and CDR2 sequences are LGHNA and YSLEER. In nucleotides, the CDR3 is TGCGCCAGCAGCCAAGAACCTCCGGGACAGGGTTACAATGAGCAGTTCTTC. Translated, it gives CASSQEPPGQGYNEQFF.

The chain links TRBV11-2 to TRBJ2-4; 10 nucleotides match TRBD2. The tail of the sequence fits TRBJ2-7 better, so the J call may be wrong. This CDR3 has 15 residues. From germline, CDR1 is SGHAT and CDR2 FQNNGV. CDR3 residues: CASTPEREGSYEQYF. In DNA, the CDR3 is TGTGCCAGCACCCCTGAGCGGGAGGGCTCCTACGAGCAGTACTTC.

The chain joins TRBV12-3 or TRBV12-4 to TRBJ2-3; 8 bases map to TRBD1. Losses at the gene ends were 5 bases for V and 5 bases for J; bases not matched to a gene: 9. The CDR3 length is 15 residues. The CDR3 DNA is TGTGCCAGCAGTCCCCACAGGGGGGTCGGAGATACGCAGTATTTT. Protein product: CASSPHRGVGDTQYF.

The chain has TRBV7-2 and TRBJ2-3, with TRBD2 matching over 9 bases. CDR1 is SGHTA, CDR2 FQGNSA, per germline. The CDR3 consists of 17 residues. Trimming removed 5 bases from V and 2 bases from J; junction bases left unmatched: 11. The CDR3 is CASSPIGSGGPTDTQYF. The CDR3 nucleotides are TGTGCCAGCAGCCCCATAGGGAGCGGGGGGCCCACAGATACGCAGTATTTT.

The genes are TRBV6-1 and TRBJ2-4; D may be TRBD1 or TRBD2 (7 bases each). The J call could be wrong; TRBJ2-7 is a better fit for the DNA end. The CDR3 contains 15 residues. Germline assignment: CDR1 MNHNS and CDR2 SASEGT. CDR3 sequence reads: CASRRAGGTAYEQYF. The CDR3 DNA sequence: TGTGCCAGCCGCCGGGCCGGGGGGACAGCCTACGAGCAGTACTTC.

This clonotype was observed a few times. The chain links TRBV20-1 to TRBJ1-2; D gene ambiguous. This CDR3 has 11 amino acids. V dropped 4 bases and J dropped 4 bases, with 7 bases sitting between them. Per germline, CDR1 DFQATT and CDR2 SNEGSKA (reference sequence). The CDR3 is CSAKGSYGYTF. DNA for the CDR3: TGCAGTGCTAAAGGGAGCTATGGCTACACCTTC.

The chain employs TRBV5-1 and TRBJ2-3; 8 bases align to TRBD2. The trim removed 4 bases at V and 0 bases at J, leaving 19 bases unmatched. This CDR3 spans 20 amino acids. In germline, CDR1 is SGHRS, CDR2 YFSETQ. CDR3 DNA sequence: TGCGCCAGCAGCCCTCAAGGAGGGACTAGTCGTACCCTTAGCACAGATACGCAGTATTTT. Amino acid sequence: CASSPQGGTSRTLSTDTQYF.

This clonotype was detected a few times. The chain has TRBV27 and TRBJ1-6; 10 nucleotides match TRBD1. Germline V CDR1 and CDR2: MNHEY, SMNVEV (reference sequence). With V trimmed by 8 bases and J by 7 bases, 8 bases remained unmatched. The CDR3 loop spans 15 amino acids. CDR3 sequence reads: CASGRTGGPNSPLHF. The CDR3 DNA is TGTGCCAGCGGGCGGACAGGGGGTCCCAATTCACCCCTCCACTTT.

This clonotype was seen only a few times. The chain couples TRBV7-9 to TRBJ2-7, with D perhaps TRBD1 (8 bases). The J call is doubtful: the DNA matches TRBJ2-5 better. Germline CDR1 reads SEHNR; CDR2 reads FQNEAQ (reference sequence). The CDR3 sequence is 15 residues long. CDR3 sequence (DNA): TGTGCCAGCAGCCCCCCGGACAGGGAGGGTAAGACCCAGTACTTC. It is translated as CASSPPDREGKTQYF.

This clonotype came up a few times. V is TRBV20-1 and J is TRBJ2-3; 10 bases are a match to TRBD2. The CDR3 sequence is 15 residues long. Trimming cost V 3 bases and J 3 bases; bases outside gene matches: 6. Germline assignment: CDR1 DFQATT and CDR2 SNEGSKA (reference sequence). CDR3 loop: CSASGSGGATDTQYF. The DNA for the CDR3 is TGCAGTGCTAGTGGGAGCGGGGGGGCAACAGATACGCAGTATTTT.